The sample holds a few counts of the clone carrying this TCR beta chain. The antigen remains unidentified. The CDR3 totals 14 residues. Germline V gene lookup returns CDR1 LNHDA and CDR2 SQIVND (reference sequence). V lost 4 bases and J lost 5; bases outside the gene matches: 6. Each CDR3 protein gets one entry after TCRdb re-called the RT-PCR reads with MiXCR. Counted here are roughly 790,000 distinct CDR3 sequences, around 20% occurring once; the ten biggest clones make up 10%. This sample was included in a study of response to subunit inactivated influenza vaccine. Points from the study as a whole: Authors suggested each seasonal influenza vaccination recruits few new T cells.

This TCR came from a man between 50 and 59 years old who received an inactivated influenza vaccine. The sample in question was PBMCs from blood, obtained about 5 days after vaccination. The chain carries TRBV19 and TRBJ2-5; 8 positions agree with TRBD1. CDR3 amino acids: CASSTWTGTETQYF. CDR3 sequence (DNA): TGTGCCAGTAGTACATGGACAGGGACGGAGACCCAGTACTTC.